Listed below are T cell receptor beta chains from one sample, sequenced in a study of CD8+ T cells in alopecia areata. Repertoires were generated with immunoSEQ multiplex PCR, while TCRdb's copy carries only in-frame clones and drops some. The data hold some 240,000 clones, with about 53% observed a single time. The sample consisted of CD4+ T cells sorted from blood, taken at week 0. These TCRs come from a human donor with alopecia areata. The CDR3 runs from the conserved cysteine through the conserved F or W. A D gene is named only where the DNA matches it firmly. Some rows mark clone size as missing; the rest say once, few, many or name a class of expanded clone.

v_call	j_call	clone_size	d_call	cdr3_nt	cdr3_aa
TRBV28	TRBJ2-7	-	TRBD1	TGTGCCAGCAGGGGGGACGACAGGGAATCCTACGAGCAGTACTTC	CASRGDDRESYEQYF
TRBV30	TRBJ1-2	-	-	TGTGCCTTTCAAACACAGGGTTTGTATGGCTACACCTTC	CAFQTQGLYGYTF
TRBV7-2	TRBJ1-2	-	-	TGTGCCAGCAGCCCGCAAGGAGGGGTTGCTGGCTACACCTTC	CASSPQGGVAGYTF
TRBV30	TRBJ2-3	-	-	TGTGCCTGGAGCCGTCATCAAGATACGCAGTATTTT	CAWSRHQDTQYF
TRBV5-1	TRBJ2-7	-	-	TGCGCCAGCAGCTTGGCACTAGTAGGGACCGAGCAGTACTTC	CASSLALVGTEQYF
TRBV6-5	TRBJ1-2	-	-	TGTGCCAGCACGGGTGAGGACAGCTATGGCTACACCTTC	CASTGEDSYGYTF
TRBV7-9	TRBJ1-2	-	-	TGTGCCAGCAGCTGGGCCAGCCCTAACTATGGCTACACCTTC	CASSWASPNYGYTF
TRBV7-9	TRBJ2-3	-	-	TGTGCCAGCAGCCCGAGAGGATTAACTCCGACAGATACGCAGTATTTT	CASSPRGLTPTDTQYF
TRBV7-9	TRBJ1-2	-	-	TGTGCCAGCAGCTTAGGGTTTACGGTTTACACCTTC	CASSLGFTVYTF
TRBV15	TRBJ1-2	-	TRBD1	TGTGCCACCAGCAGAGGACAGGGCGGCTACACCTTC	CATSRGQGGYTF
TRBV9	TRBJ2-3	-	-	TGTGCCAGCAGCGTAGCTGCGGGCGGGTGGAGCACAGATACGCAGTATTTT	CASSVAAGGWSTDTQYF
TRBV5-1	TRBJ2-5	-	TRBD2	TGCGCCAGCAGCTTGGCTAGCGGGATGAGTTCAGGCGAGACCCAGTACTTC	CASSLASGMSSGETQYF
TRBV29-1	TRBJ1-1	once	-	TGCAGCGTTGAGTGGGATTTAGCTTTCTTT	CSVEWDLAFF
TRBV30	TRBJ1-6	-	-	TGTGCCTGGAGGGGGCTTTGGCCATTTAATTCACCCCTCCACTTT	CAWRGLWPFNSPLHF
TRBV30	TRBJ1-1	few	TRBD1	TGTGCCTGGCTCTTCGACAGGGCGAACACTGAAGCTTTCTTT	CAWLFDRANTEAFF
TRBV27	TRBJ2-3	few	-	TGTGCCAGCAGCCCTTTTAGCGGAGTCACCTATTCCACAGATACGCAGTATTTT	CASSPFSGVTYSTDTQYF
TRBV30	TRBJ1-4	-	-	TGTGCCTGGAGTGTACCGGGGAGGACTAATGAAAAACTGTTTTTT	CAWSVPGRTNEKLFF
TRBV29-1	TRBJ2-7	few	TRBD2	TGCAGCGTTACCGCGCACGGCGGGAGTTACGAGCAGTACTTC	CSVTAHGGSYEQYF
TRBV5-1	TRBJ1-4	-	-	TGCGCCAGCAGCTTGACGACCCGAAGTGAAAAACTGTTTTTT	CASSLTTRSEKLFF